This is a list of T cell receptor beta chains from one sample in a study of shared clonotypes between healthy human individuals. Using immunoSEQ multiplex PCR, the repertoire was profiled, and TCRdb retains in-frame clones only, with some absent. The sample consists of about 2 million clones, roughly 94% of them appearing once. Source material: naive CD8+ T cells sorted from blood. Source of these receptors: a man in his late teens or twenties in good health. The CDR3 runs from the conserved cysteine through the conserved F or W. The D gene is left open where the match is weak. Clone size is shown for a subset of rows, as once, few, many or a class of expanded clone.

d_gene	abundance	v_gene	j_gene	CDR3aa	CDR3nt
-	-	TRBV4-3	TRBJ2-7	CASSQIQGHEQYF	TGCGCCAGCAGCCAGATACAGGGACACGAGCAGTACTTC
TRBD1	few	TRBV29-1	TRBJ2-7	CSVIQGVYEQYF	TGCAGCGTTATCCAGGGGGTCTACGAGCAGTACTTC
-	-	TRBV27	TRBJ2-7	CASSPGTEPYEQYF	TGTGCCAGCAGTCCGGGGACGGAACCCTACGAGCAGTACTTC
-	-	TRBV5-4	TRBJ2-3	CASSLNLGVYTGTSEDTQYF	TGTGCCAGCAGCTTGAATCTTGGGGTTTATACGGGGACTTCCGAGGATACGCAGTATTTT
TRBD1	once	TRBV5-1	TRBJ2-5	CASSWDRGQETQYF	TGCGCCAGCAGTTGGGACAGAGGACAAGAGACCCAGTACTTC
TRBD2	-	TRBV7-2	TRBJ2-2	CASTTLAGPTGELFF	TGTGCCAGCACCACACTAGCGGGACCAACCGGGGAGCTGTTTTTT
-	-	TRBV6-5	TRBJ1-5	CASSYSGLLNQPQHF	TGTGCCAGCAGTTACTCGGGGCTCCTCAATCAGCCCCAGCATTTT
-	-	TRBV27	TRBJ2-5	CASSSEETQYF	TGTGCCAGCAGTTCCGAAGAGACCCAGTACTTC
TRBD2	-	TRBV9	TRBJ2-3	CASSVEGLAAHTQYF	TGTGCCAGCAGCGTAGAGGGACTAGCGGCCCATACGCAGTATTTT
-	-	TRBV7-9	TRBJ2-7	CASSPRVHPYEQYF	TGTGCCAGCAGCCCCCGGGTCCACCCCTACGAGCAGTACTTC
-	-	TRBV7-9	TRBJ1-1	CATGVLVSEAFF	TGTGCCACCGGGGTGTTGGTTTCTGAAGCTTTCTTT
TRBD2	-	TRBV5-1	TRBJ2-3	CASSLAGLAGGLADTQYF	TGCGCCAGCAGCTTGGCAGGACTAGCGGGGGGGCTGGCAGATACGCAGTATTTT
-	few	TRBV29-1	TRBJ1-1	CSARTGLDTEAFF	TGCAGTGCGCGGACGGGGTTGGACACTGAAGCTTTCTTT
-	-	TRBV28	TRBJ1-4	CASTEAWEKLFF	TGTGCCAGCACGGAGGCCTGGGAAAAACTGTTTTTT
-	-	TRBV11-2	TRBJ2-2	CASSLTVQSTGELFF	TGTGCCAGCAGCTTAACCGTTCAATCCACCGGGGAGCTGTTTTTT
-	-	TRBV7-3	TRBJ2-2	CASSLTWTVNTGELFF	TGTGCCAGCAGCTTAACCTGGACAGTGAACACCGGGGAGCTGTTTTTT
-	-	TRBV7-9	TRBJ2-4	CASSDQGSKNIQYF	TGTGCCAGCAGCGACCAGGGTTCTAAAAACATTCAGTACTTC
TRBD1	-	TRBV2	TRBJ2-1	CASDGRDRAYNEQFF	TGTGCCAGCGATGGCCGGGACAGGGCCTACAATGAGCAGTTCTTC
-	-	TRBV7-2	TRBJ2-7	CASSLLGGGFQGEQYF	TGTGCCAGCAGCTTACTTGGGGGTGGATTTCAAGGCGAGCAGTACTTC
-	-	TRBV30	TRBJ1-4	CAWTYSGLANEKLFF	TGTGCCTGGACCTATTCAGGGTTGGCTAATGAAAAACTGTTTTTT
-	-	TRBV19	TRBJ2-7	CASSIAQGASYEQYF	TGTGCCAGTAGTATAGCACAGGGAGCGTCCTACGAGCAGTACTTC
-	-	TRBV6-1	TRBJ2-5	CASNRQVFETQYF	TGTGCCAGCAATCGACAGGTGTTTGAGACCCAGTACTTC
TRBD1	-	TRBV4-3	TRBJ2-2	CASSPQGWGGELFF	TGCGCCAGCAGCCCACAGGGGTGGGGCGGGGAGCTGTTTTTT
-	-	TRBV19	TRBJ1-1	CASSIIPAGGGMNTEAFF	TGTGCCAGTAGTATCATCCCCGCCGGGGGCGGAATGAACACTGAAGCTTTCTTT
TRBD1	-	TRBV7-9	TRBJ2-7	CASSLDETGSYF	TGTGCCAGCAGCTTAGATGAGACAGGGTCGTACTTC
TRBD2	-	TRBV27	TRBJ2-2	CASSLGASGSTGELFF	TGTGCCAGCAGTTTAGGGGCTAGCGGGAGTACCGGGGAGCTGTTTTTT
-	-	TRBV7-9	TRBJ2-1	CASSSERLGNEQFF	TGTGCCAGCAGCTCGGAGCGGTTGGGAAATGAGCAGTTCTTC
-	-	TRBV5-1	TRBJ2-7	CASSLVPHRDYEQYF	TGCGCCAGCAGCTTGGTACCTCACAGGGACTACGAGCAGTACTTC
-	-	TRBV30	TRBJ2-2	CAWSIEVTPNTGELFF	TGTGCCTGGAGTATCGAGGTCACGCCGAACACCGGGGAGCTGTTTTTT
-	-	TRBV7-3	TRBJ2-7	CASSFGGSSYEQYF	TGTGCCAGCAGCTTCGGCGGGTCGTCCTACGAGCAGTACTTC
-	-	TRBV4-3	TRBJ2-1	CASSQGVNYNEQFF	TGCGCCAGCAGCCAAGGGGTTAATTACAATGAGCAGTTCTTC
-	once	TRBV27	TRBJ2-3	CASSWVGERWDTQYF	TGTGCCAGCAGTTGGGTGGGAGAGCGGTGGGATACGCAGTATTTT
-	-	TRBV4-1	TRBJ1-6	CASSQEITWKGMASPLHF	TGCGCCAGCAGCCAAGAAATTACTTGGAAGGGGATGGCATCACCCCTCCACTTT
-	-	TRBV10-2	TRBJ2-1	CASEIGNEQFF	TGCGCCAGCGAGATCGGGAATGAGCAGTTCTTC
-	-	TRBV6-5	TRBJ1-4	CASSFGTEEKLFF	TGTGCCAGCAGCTTTGGGACGGAAGAAAAACTGTTTTTT
-	-	TRBV13	TRBJ2-5	CASSEPQGQEETQYF	TGTGCCAGCAGCGAACCTCAGGGGCAAGAGGAGACCCAGTACTTC
-	-	TRBV4-1	TRBJ1-3	CASSQAPGAEGTIYF	TGCGCCAGCAGCCAGGCCCCTGGGGCGGAGGGCACCATATATTTT
-	-	TRBV11-3	TRBJ1-1	CASSLQGSEAFF	TGTGCCAGCAGCTTACAGGGCTCTGAAGCTTTCTTT
-	-	TRBV7-9	TRBJ2-1	CASSLRLGEMDEQFF	TGTGCCAGCAGCTTGAGACTAGGGGAAATGGATGAGCAGTTCTTC
TRBD1	-	TRBV6-1	TRBJ2-7	CASRRTGTYEQYF	TGTGCCAGCAGACGGACAGGGACCTACGAGCAGTACTTC
-	-	TRBV5-4	TRBJ2-7	CASSWGRSYEQYF	TGTGCCAGCAGCTGGGGACGATCCTACGAGCAGTACTTC
-	-	TRBV4-1	TRBJ2-7	CASSQVGSAAYEQYF	TGCGCCAGCAGCCAAGTGGGGTCAGCAGCCTACGAGCAGTACTTC
TRBD1	-	TRBV4-1	TRBJ2-3	CASSQDASEGASTDTQYF	TGCGCCAGCAGCCAAGACGCGAGTGAGGGGGCTAGCACAGATACGCAGTATTTT
-	-	TRBV6-5	TRBJ1-5	CASSLYGGGNQPQHF	TGTGCCAGCAGTCTTTACGGTGGGGGCAATCAGCCCCAGCATTTT
-	-	TRBV6-6	TRBJ1-2	CASSYSEGINYGYTF	TGTGCCAGCAGTTACTCGGAGGGGATCAACTATGGCTACACCTTC
TRBD1	once	TRBV29-1	TRBJ2-1	CSTDTGTGMYNEQFF	TGCAGCACTGATACCGGGACAGGCATGTACAATGAGCAGTTCTTC
-	-	TRBV4-1	TRBJ1-4	CASSREPNEKLFF	TGCGCCAGCAGCCGAGAACCGAATGAAAAACTGTTTTTT
TRBD1	-	TRBV6-6	TRBJ2-7	CASSTRDRPYEQYF	TGTGCCAGCAGTACCCGGGACAGGCCCTACGAGCAGTACTTC
-	-	TRBV7-9	TRBJ1-4	CASSLAEQWGEKLFF	TGTGCCAGCAGCTTAGCAGAACAGTGGGGGGAAAAACTGTTTTTT
-	-	TRBV7-9	TRBJ2-7	CASSLGYDPYF	TGTGCCAGCAGCTTGGGGTACGATCCGTACTTC
TRBD2	-	TRBV5-1	TRBJ2-5	CASSLDPSGNQETQYF	TGCGCCAGCAGCTTGGATCCTAGCGGAAACCAAGAGACCCAGTACTTC
TRBD1	once	TRBV6-5	TRBJ1-2	CASSPGQGLGYGYTF	TGTGCCAGCAGTCCCGGACAGGGCCTTGGTTATGGCTACACCTTC
-	-	TRBV6-5	TRBJ2-2	CASSYLGALPGELFF	TGTGCCAGCAGTTACCTTGGGGCGCTACCCGGGGAGCTGTTTTTT
-	-	TRBV5-8	TRBJ2-4	CASSLEVGEGPNIQYF	TGTGCCAGCAGCTTGGAAGTGGGCGAGGGCCCAAACATTCAGTACTTC
-	once	TRBV27	TRBJ1-2	CASSTTWGDGYTF	TGTGCCAGCAGCACCACATGGGGAGATGGCTACACCTTC
TRBD2	-	TRBV4-1	TRBJ2-1	CASSQVRAGVVAGNEQFF	TGCGCCAGCAGCCAAGTTAGGGCGGGAGTTGTGGCTGGGAATGAGCAGTTCTTC
-	-	TRBV28	TRBJ2-7	CASSLRQATYEQYF	TGTGCCAGCAGTTTGCGGCAGGCAACCTACGAGCAGTACTTC
-	-	TRBV6-5	TRBJ2-2	CASSHGSGELFF	TGTGCCAGCAGCCACGGATCCGGGGAGCTGTTTTTT
TRBD1	-	TRBV4-1	TRBJ2-7	CASSQRDRASYEQYF	TGCGCCAGCAGCCAAAGGGACAGGGCATCCTACGAGCAGTACTTC
TRBD1	-	TRBV2	TRBJ2-7	CASRPGTAYEQYF	TGTGCCAGCAGACCCGGGACAGCATACGAGCAGTACTTC